This TCR beta chain was captured in a study of blood T cell repertoires in COVID-19. Study-wide context: Italy, Spain and the United States were the sources of the convalescent and acute COVID-19 samples. The analysed material was cDNA or gDNA that came from T cells, B-cell-depleted T cells, or PBMCs.

Measured with immunoSEQ multiplex PCR; TCRdb has only the in-frame clones, and not every one. The sample contains more than 100,000 clones, under 90% of which appear only once. CDR3 length: 14 residues. V was clipped by 7 bases and J by 6 bases; unmatched bases: 5. The V gene's germline CDR1 is LNHDA and CDR2 SQIVND (reference sequence). The sequenced sample consisted of peripheral blood. The chain is built from TRBV19 and TRBJ1-6, with 8 bases lining up with TRBD1. The receptor was isolated from a woman aged 70 to 79 with acute or convalescent COVID-19. The CDR3 here is CASTQTGANSPLHF. The CDR3 nucleotides read TGTGCCAGTACCCAGACAGGGGCTAATTCACCCCTCCACTTT.